Below are 14 T cell receptor beta chains sequenced from a single sample in a study of Tregs in tolerant kidney transplant recipients. The repertoire was sequenced with immunoSEQ multiplex PCR; TCRdb's copy has only in-frame clones and lacks some. The repertoire has approximately 98,000 clones, 85% to 90% of them found once; the top ten carry 0.34%. The material was CD4+ T cells from blood, obtained before the transplant. Every receptor here comes from a human donor who received a combined kidney and bone marrow transplant.

This chain joins TRBV6-5 and TRBJ1-2; no firm D call. The CDR3 runs 14 residues. V lost 7 bases to trimming and J lost 4 bases, with 16 bases between them. Germline V lookup: CDR1 MNHEY, CDR2 SVGAGI. Here the CDR3 DNA reads TGTGCCAGCACCCCAGGAGGACGGAGCTATGGCTACACCTTC. It specifies CASTPGGRSYGYTF.

This clone was observed a single time. The V call is TRBV11-2, the J call TRBJ2-3, with D maybe TRBD1 (6 bases). V shed 5 bases and J shed 3 bases, with 12 bases lying between them. The germline CDR1 and CDR2 sequences are SGHAT and FQNNGV. The CDR3 totals 14 residues. CDR3 region: CASSLRGVTDTQYF. In DNA, the CDR3 is TGTGCCAGCAGCCTCAGGGGTGTAACAGATACGCAGTATTTT.

As DNA, the CDR3 is TGTGCCACCAGCCGCGACAGGGTTGTCGTAGAGACCCAGTACTTC. Residues: CATSRDRVVVETQYF. This sequence joins TRBV15 and TRBJ2-5; TRBD1 matches at 7 bases. Trimming cost V 5 bases and J 4 bases; bases outside gene matches: 10. Germline loops: CDR1 LNHNV, CDR2 YYDKDF (reference sequence). This CDR3 is built from 15 residues.

The chain's CDR3 is CASSQGVGSNQPQHF. The CDR3 bases are TGTGCCAGCAGCCAAGGAGTAGGTAGCAATCAGCCCCAGCATTTT. This chain connects TRBV5-4 to TRBJ1-5, with D unclear. Trimming stripped 4 bases from V and 0 bases from J, with 11 bases between. Per germline, CDR1 SGHNT and CDR2 YYREEE (reference sequence). This CDR3 has 15 residues.

The V call is TRBV5-4, the J call TRBJ2-2; TRBD2 agrees at 9 bases. In germline, CDR1 is SGHNT, CDR2 YYREEE (reference sequence). The CDR3 runs 16 residues. The trim removed 4 bases at V and 0 bases at J, leaving 4 bases unmatched. This CDR3 is CASSRGLATNTGELFF. The DNA of the CDR3 is TGTGCCAGCAGCCGAGGACTAGCGACGAACACCGGGGAGCTGTTTTTT.

This rearrangement joins TRBV7-9 to TRBJ1-3; tentative D call: TRBD1 (6 bases). CDR3 size: 16 residues. V was clipped by 2 bases and J by 2 bases, with 13 bases between them. CDR1 is SEHNR and CDR2 is FQNEAQ in the germline V gene (reference sequence). CDR3 sequence (DNA): TGTGCCAGCAGCTTAACAAACAGGGAAGCTGGAAACACCATATATTTT. Its translation is CASSLTNREAGNTIYF.

The chain carries TRBV7-9 and TRBJ2-2, with 11 bases aligning to TRBD2. The J segment lost 3 bases and the V segment lost 5 bases, leaving 11 bases of the junction unmatched. The CDR3 contains 18 residues. Germline lookup yields CDR1 SEHNR and CDR2 FQNEAQ (reference sequence). The CDR3 nucleotides read TGTGCCAGCAGCCCCCGCACTAGCGGGGGACTCTACACCGGGGAGCTGTTTTTT. This encodes CASSPRTSGGLYTGELFF.

This clone has a handful of counts. The V call is TRBV7-2, the J call TRBJ2-7, with D tentatively TRBD1 (6 bases). Per germline, CDR1 SGHTA and CDR2 FQGNSA. The CDR3 contains 13 residues. Trimming stripped 5 bases from V and 2 bases from J, with 10 bases between. The CDR3 nucleotides are TGTGCCAGCAGCCAGGGGCCTGCCTACGAGCAGTACTTC. Its protein is CASSQGPAYEQYF.

This clone appeared a single time. The chain employs TRBV10-2 and TRBJ2-2; TRBD2 might be the D (5 bases). The V end lost 2 bases, the J end lost 4 bases, and 14 bases lay between the germline ends. This CDR3 has 16 residues. The germline CDR1 and CDR2 sequences are WSHSY and SAAADI. In nucleotides, the CDR3 is TGCGCCAGCAGTGAGCCTTCCGGGATTCTCACCGGGGAGCTGTTTTTT. It translates to CASSEPSGILTGELFF.

This clone was seen more than once but under ten times. The J gene is TRBJ2-7, the V gene TRBV20-1, with a tentative D call TRBD2 (6 bases). CDR1 is DFQATT and CDR2 is SNEGSKA in the germline V gene (reference sequence). The CDR3 length is 11 residues. V was cut by 6 bases and J by 8 bases, with 14 bases left in between. The CDR3 DNA reads TGCAGTGCCATAAATGGGGGGAAGCAGTACTTC. Its translation: CSAINGGKQYF.

The chain has TRBV5-1 and TRBJ2-5, with 9 bases lining up with TRBD1. CDR3 size: 14 residues. Trimming cost V 4 bases and J 10 bases; bases outside gene matches: 11. CDR1 SGHRS and CDR2 YFSETQ come from the germline V gene. For the CDR3, the DNA is TGCGCCAGCAGCGTCGGACAGGGGCTAGGAATCCAGTACTTC. Its protein product is CASSVGQGLGIQYF.

The chain links TRBV21-1 to TRBJ1-3; TRBD1 is taken as the D call from the table, unchecked against the DNA. TRBV21-1 is a pseudogene. The CDR3 is 15 residues long. CDR3 nucleotide sequence: TGTGCCAGCAGCTGGAGACAGGTATCTGGAAACACCATATATTTT. Protein sequence: CASSWRQVSGNTIYF.

The V and J genes are TRBV5-4 and TRBJ1-1, with D unclear. The CDR3 extends over 14 amino acids. The V gene lost 0 bases and the J gene lost 1 base, with 7 bases spanning the gap. Germline V lookup: CDR1 SGHNT, CDR2 YYREEE (reference sequence). CDR3 region: CASSLERGNTEAFF. CDR3 DNA: TGTGCCAGCAGCTTGGAACGAGGGAACACTGAAGCTTTCTTT.

The chain recombines TRBV5-1 with TRBJ2-2; 11 bases match TRBD2. CDR1 is SGHRS and CDR2 is YFSETQ in the germline V gene. V shed 1 base, J shed 4 bases, and the junction held 3 bases outside the gene matches. The CDR3 loop spans 16 amino acids. DNA of the CDR3: TGCGCCAGCAGCTTGATAGCGGGAGGGGCCACCGGGGAGCTGTTTTTT. The encoded protein is CASSLIAGGATGELFF.